Below are 20 T cell receptor beta chains sequenced from a single sample in a study of T-cell memory formation after mild COVID-19 (dated by TCRdb to about 2021). Libraries were constructed by 5' RACE. Instrument used: Illumina NovaSeq 6000. The public reads were quality trimmed at Q25 with fastp and then assembled into clones with MiXCR by TCRdb, keeping productive beta chains. Merged by CDR3 protein, the rows form single entries marked with the most common genes and DNA. Recorded for this sample are under 200,000 distinct CDR3 sequences; roughly 28% of them occurred a single time. The biggest ten clones account for around 11% of the sample. Sequencing was carried out using PBMCs or a T cell subset sorted from them (not recorded which). The source is an adult woman who had mild COVID-19 (a few samples of this study predate the infection). The sample titles of this study are shuffled in the database, so cell type and time point are left out; the donor was told from shared clones.

This clonotype was seen many times. Written as DNA, the CDR3 is TGTGCCAGCAGCTTGCCGCCCCACTACGAGCAGTACTTC. This codes for CASSLPPHYEQYF. The rearrangement joins TRBV7-9 to TRBJ2-7; no definite D call. Trimming removed 3 bases at V and 3 bases at J, with 9 bases between. The CDR3 covers 13 residues. Germline lookup yields CDR1 SEHNR and CDR2 FQNEAQ (reference sequence).

V usage is TRBV20-1 and J usage is TRBJ2-7, with D perhaps matching TRBD1 (5 bases). The V and J ends lost 7 bases and 1 base respectively, with 8 bases between them. Germline V gives CDR1 DFQATT, CDR2 SNEGSKA (reference sequence). CDR3 length equals 11 residues. In DNA form, the CDR3 reads TGCAGTGTAAAGGGGTCCTACGAGCAGTACTTC. Protein product: CSVKGSYEQYF.

This clonotype was seen more than once but under ten times. The genes are TRBV7-3 and TRBJ2-1; TRBD1 matches 8 bases. V lost 5 bases to trimming and J lost 4 bases; unmatched junction nucleotides: 10. The germline V gene encodes CDR1 SGHTA and CDR2 FQGTGA. This CDR3 is built from 16 residues. The CDR3 region has the DNA TGTGCCAGCAGCGGGAACTCAGGGGGCCGGTACAATGAGCAGTTCTTC. Protein: CASSGNSGGRYNEQFF.

V usage is TRBV20-1 and J usage is TRBJ2-3; 13 bases match TRBD2. Germline V lookup: CDR1 DFQATT, CDR2 SNEGSKA (reference sequence). J gave up 2 bases and V 2 bases, and 4 bases lay outside the gene matches. The CDR3 extends over 16 amino acids. This chain's CDR3 is CSARWGTSGNTDTQYF. CDR3 DNA sequence: TGCAGTGCTAGATGGGGGACTAGCGGGAACACAGATACGCAGTATTTT.

The rearrangement uses TRBV20-1 and TRBJ2-6; D might be TRBD2 (6 bases). The CDR3 is made up of 13 amino acids. Deletions cut 3 bases from V and 11 bases from J, with 14 bases between. Germline V gene data show CDR1 as DFQATT and CDR2 as SNEGSKA (reference sequence). DNA of the CDR3: TGCAGTGCTAGTACCCGACGACTAGACGTCCTGACTTTC. Translated, it gives CSASTRRLDVLTF.

The V call is TRBV5-1, the J call TRBJ1-1; TRBD1 aligns across 8 bases. The CDR3 runs to 13 residues. CDR1 SGHRS and CDR2 YFSETQ come from the germline V gene. J gave up 12 bases and V 0 bases, and 7 bases lay outside the gene matches. The CDR3 loop is CASSLDGQGVTFF. CDR3 in DNA: TGCGCCAGCAGCTTGGATGGACAGGGTGTGACTTTCTTT.

V is TRBV19 and J is TRBJ2-7, with D unresolved. V lost 6 bases and J lost 2, with 11 bases in between. Germline V lookup: CDR1 LNHDA, CDR2 SQIVND (reference sequence). This CDR3 contains 13 residues. Here the CDR3 DNA reads TGTGCCAGTAGCAATCAGGCAGCCTACGAGCAGTACTTC. Translating gives CASSNQAAYEQYF.

The gene calls are TRBV3-1 and TRBJ2-1; TRBD2 matches 8 bases. Germline lookup yields CDR1 LGHDT and CDR2 YNNKEL (reference sequence). After removal of 0 bases from V and 2 bases from J, the junction contained 0 bases not matched to a gene. This CDR3 has 15 amino acids. The CDR3 protein is CASSQDGRAYNEQFF. The DNA for the CDR3 is TGTGCCAGCAGCCAAGACGGGAGGGCCTACAATGAGCAGTTCTTC.

The gene calls are TRBV14 and TRBJ1-4; no reliable D call. Between the trimmed V and J ends, which lost 2 bases and 0 bases, there was a span of 10 bases. The CDR3 sequence is 16 residues long. Germline V gene data show CDR1 as SGHDN and CDR2 as FVKESK. For the CDR3, the DNA is TGTGCCAGCAGCCAATTGGGCATGGCAACTAATGAAAAACTGTTTTTT. Residues: CASSQLGMATNEKLFF.

This sequence joins TRBV6-5 and TRBJ1-1; D not resolved. Per the germline V gene, CDR1 is MNHEY and CDR2 is SVGAGI. Trimming pared 7 bases from V and 2 bases from J, leaving 20 bases between. The CDR3 has 16 amino acids. CDR3 sequence: CASTLTAGKLNTEAFF. CDR3 bases: TGTGCCAGCACCCTTACAGCGGGGAAGCTTAACACTGAAGCTTTCTTT.

The rearrangement uses TRBV9 and TRBJ1-2; D not resolved. The CDR3 runs 16 residues. CDR1 and CDR2 (germline): SGDLS, YYNGEE. With 3 bases removed from V and 1 base from J, the gap between germline ends came to 16 bases. The CDR3 here is CASSGGGRIVNYGYTF. Written as DNA, the CDR3 is TGTGCCAGCAGCGGCGGTGGCAGGATTGTTAACTATGGCTACACCTTC.

There are a few counts of this clonotype. The genes are TRBV30 and TRBJ2-5; TRBD2 agrees at 8 bases. Germline V gene sequence: CDR1 GTSNPN, CDR2 SVGIG (reference sequence). There are 14 residues in the CDR3. V shed 2 bases and J 2 bases; nucleotides not matched to a gene: 4. This CDR3 is CAWSPGGLQETQYF. DNA of the CDR3: TGTGCCTGGAGTCCGGGAGGGCTACAAGAGACCCAGTACTTC. The whole variable domain, filled in from reference TRBV30 and TRBJ2-5, reads SQTIHQWPATLVQPVGSPLSLECTVEGTSNPNLYWYRQAAGRGLQLLFYSVGIGQISSEVPQNLSASRPQDRQFILSSKKLLLSDSGFYLCAWSPGGLQETQYFGPGTRLLVL.

The V gene is TRBV2, the J gene TRBJ1-4; possibly TRBD1 for D (5 bases). CDR1 is SNHLY, CDR2 FYNNEI, per germline. Deletions cut 6 bases from V and 8 bases from J, with 16 bases between. There are 14 residues in the CDR3. The CDR3, as DNA: TGTGCCAGCAGGGGGGTGGCAGTGTTGGAAAAACTGTTTTTT. Translated: CASRGVAVLEKLFF.

This clonotype was detected only a few times. The chain carries TRBV20-1 and TRBJ2-2; 12 nucleotides agree with TRBD2. The J segment lost 3 bases and the V segment lost 2 bases, leaving 7 bases of the junction unmatched. Germline V gene lookup returns CDR1 DFQATT and CDR2 SNEGSKA (reference sequence). The CDR3 is made up of 17 amino acids. CDR3 nucleotide sequence: TGCAGTGCTAGAAAGGCTAGCGGGGGGGCCGACACCGGGGAGCTGTTTTTT. Translated: CSARKASGGADTGELFF.

The chain combines TRBV20-1 with TRBJ2-7; 9 bases align to TRBD1. CDR1 DFQATT and CDR2 SNEGSKA come from the germline V gene (reference sequence). This CDR3 has 15 residues. V shed 7 bases and J 3 bases; nucleotides not matched to a gene: 13. Here the CDR3 reads CSDRAGTGSLYEQYF. The CDR3 bases are TGCAGTGATAGGGCCGGGACAGGGTCCCTCTACGAGCAGTACTTC.

The gene calls are TRBV12-3 or TRBV12-4 and TRBJ2-7; D assignment may be TRBD1 or TRBD2 (5 bases each). This CDR3 spans 13 amino acids. With 2 bases removed from V and 3 bases from J, the gap between germline ends came to 8 bases. The CDR3 DNA sequence: TGTGCCAGCAGTTTAAATGGGGGCTACGAGCAGTACTTC. This codes for CASSLNGGYEQYF.

This clonotype was picked up a small number of times. The rearrangement links TRBV12-3 or TRBV12-4 to TRBJ1-1, with unresolved D. The CDR3 has 14 amino acids. The V end was cut by 5 bases, the J end by 5 bases, with 15 bases between. CDR3 sequence (DNA): TGTGCCAGCAGTCCTGGGATTCTTCGAACTGAAGCTTTCTTT. This encodes CASSPGILRTEAFF.

The chain joins TRBV27 to TRBJ2-5; TRBD2 aligns across 8 bases. V shed 5 bases and J 5 bases; nucleotides not matched to a gene: 7. The CDR3 consists of 14 residues. Germline V gives CDR1 MNHEY, CDR2 SMNVEV (reference sequence). The CDR3 is CASSPRPSGETQYF. The CDR3 nucleotides are TGTGCCAGCAGTCCGAGGCCTAGCGGGGAGACCCAGTACTTC.

The genes are TRBV7-2 and TRBJ2-3; 9 bases are shared with TRBD2. The CDR3 runs to 14 residues. J lost 5 bases, V lost 5 bases, and 5 bases had no gene match. Per the germline V gene, CDR1 is SGHTA and CDR2 is FQGNSA. The CDR3 reads CASSRQRGEDTQYF. The CDR3 DNA reads TGTGCCAGCAGCCGGCAGCGGGGGGAAGATACGCAGTATTTT.

This clonotype has only a few counts. The rearrangement links TRBV9 to TRBJ2-6; no clear D. The V end was cut by 0 bases, the J end by 8 bases, with 12 bases between. The V gene's germline CDR1 is SGDLS and CDR2 YYNGEE. The CDR3 has 15 residues. The CDR3 here is CASSVEGMSSNVLTF. Written as DNA, the CDR3 is TGTGCCAGCAGCGTAGAGGGAATGAGTTCCAACGTCCTGACTTTC. Full variable domain (outside the CDR3, taken from reference TRBV9 and TRBJ2-6): DSGVTQTPKHLITATGQRVTLRCSPRSGDLSVYWYQQSLDQGLQFLIQYYNGEERAKGNILERFSAQQFPDLHSELNLSSLELGDSALYFCASSVEGMSSNVLTFGAGSRLTVL.